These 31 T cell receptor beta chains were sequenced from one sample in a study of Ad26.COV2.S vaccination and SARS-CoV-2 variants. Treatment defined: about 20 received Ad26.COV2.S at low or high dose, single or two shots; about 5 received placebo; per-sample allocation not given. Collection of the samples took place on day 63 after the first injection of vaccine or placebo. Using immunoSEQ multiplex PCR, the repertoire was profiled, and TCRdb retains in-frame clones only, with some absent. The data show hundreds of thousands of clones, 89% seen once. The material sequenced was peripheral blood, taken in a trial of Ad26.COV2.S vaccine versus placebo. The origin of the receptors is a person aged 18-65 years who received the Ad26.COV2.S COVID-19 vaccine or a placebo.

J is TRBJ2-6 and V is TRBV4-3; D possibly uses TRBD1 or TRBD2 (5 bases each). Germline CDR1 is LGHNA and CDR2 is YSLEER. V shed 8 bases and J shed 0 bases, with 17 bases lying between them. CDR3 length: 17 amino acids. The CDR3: CASQPGPFYSGANVLTF. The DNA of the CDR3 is TGCGCCAGCCAGCCGGGACCCTTCTACTCTGGGGCCAACGTCCTGACTTTC.

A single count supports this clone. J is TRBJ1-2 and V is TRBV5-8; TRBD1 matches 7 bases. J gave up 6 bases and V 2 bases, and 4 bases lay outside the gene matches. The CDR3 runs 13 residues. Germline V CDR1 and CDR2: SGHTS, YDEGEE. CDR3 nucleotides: TGTGCCAGCAGCTTTCTTGGGACAGATGGCTACACCTTC. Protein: CASSFLGTDGYTF.

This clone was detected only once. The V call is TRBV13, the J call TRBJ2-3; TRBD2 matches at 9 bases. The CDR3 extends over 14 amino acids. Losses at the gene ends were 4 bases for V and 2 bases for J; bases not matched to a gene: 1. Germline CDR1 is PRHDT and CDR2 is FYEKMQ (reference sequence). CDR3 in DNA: TGTGCCAGCAGCTCTAGCGGGGACACAGATACGCAGTATTTT. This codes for CASSSSGDTDTQYF.

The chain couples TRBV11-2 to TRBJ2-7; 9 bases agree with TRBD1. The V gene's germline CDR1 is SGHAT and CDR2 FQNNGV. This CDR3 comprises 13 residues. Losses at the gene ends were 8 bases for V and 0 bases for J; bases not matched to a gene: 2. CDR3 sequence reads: CASRTGVSYEQYF. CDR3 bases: TGTGCCAGCCGGACAGGGGTCTCCTACGAGCAGTACTTC.

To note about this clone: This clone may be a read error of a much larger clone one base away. CDR3 DNA: TGTGCCAGCAGCTTACTGGGGACCCAGTACTTC. It encodes CASSLLGTQYF. The chain uses TRBV7-2 and TRBJ2-5, with no clear D. Between the trimmed V and J ends, which lost 2 bases and 7 bases, there was a span of 5 bases. The germline gives CDR1 SGHTA, CDR2 FQGNSA. This CDR3 is built from 11 residues.

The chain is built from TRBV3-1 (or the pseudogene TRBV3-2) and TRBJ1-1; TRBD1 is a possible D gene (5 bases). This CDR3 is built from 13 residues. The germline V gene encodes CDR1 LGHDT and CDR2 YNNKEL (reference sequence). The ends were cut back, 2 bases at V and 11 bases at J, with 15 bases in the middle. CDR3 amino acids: CASSQLGQGLAFF. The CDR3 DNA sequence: TGTGCCAGCAGCCAATTAGGGCAGGGTCTGGCTTTCTTT.

The CDR3 bases are TGTGCCACCAGTGACACCGGGACTAGCAATGAGCAGTTCTTC. Its translation is CATSDTGTSNEQFF. The chain combines TRBV24-1 with TRBJ2-1, with 8 nucleotides matching TRBD2. The CDR3 has 14 amino acids. The J segment lost 6 bases and the V segment lost 4 bases, leaving 4 bases of the junction unmatched. From germline, CDR1 is KGHDR and CDR2 SFDVKD.

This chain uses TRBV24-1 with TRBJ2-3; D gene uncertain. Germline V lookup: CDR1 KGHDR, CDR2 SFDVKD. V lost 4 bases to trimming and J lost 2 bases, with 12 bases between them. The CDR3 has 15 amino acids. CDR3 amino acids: CATSESGVSTDTQYF. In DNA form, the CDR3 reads TGTGCCACCAGTGAGTCCGGAGTGTCCACAGATACGCAGTATTTT.

CDR3 nucleotides: TGTGCCAGCAGCCAAGTAGCCGACGTCTACGAGCAGTACTTC. It encodes CASSQVADVYEQYF. The chain couples TRBV3-1 (or the pseudogene TRBV3-2) to TRBJ2-7; D ambiguous. This CDR3 spans 14 amino acids. Trimming cost V 1 base and J 3 bases, with 10 bases left between them. The germline gives CDR1 LGHDT, CDR2 YNNKEL (reference sequence).

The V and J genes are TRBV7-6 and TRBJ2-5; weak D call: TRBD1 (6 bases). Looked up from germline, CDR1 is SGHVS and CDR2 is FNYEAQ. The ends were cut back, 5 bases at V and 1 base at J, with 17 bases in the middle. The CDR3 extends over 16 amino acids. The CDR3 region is CASSQQGTLVQETQYF. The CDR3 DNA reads TGTGCCAGCAGCCAGCAGGGGACACTCGTCCAAGAGACCCAGTACTTC.

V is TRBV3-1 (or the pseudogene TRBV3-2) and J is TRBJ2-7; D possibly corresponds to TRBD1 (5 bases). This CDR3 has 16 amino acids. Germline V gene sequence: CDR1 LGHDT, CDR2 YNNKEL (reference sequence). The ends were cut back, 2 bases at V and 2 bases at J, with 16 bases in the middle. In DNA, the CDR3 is TGTGCCAGCAGCCAATTCCAAGACAGAAATCCCTACGAGCAGTACTTC. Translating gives CASSQFQDRNPYEQYF.

The CDR3, as DNA: TGTGCCAGCAGCTTTTATGCCGAAAAACTGTTTTTT. Protein sequence: CASSFYAEKLFF. The chain links TRBV5-6 to TRBJ1-4; no firm D call. CDR3 length: 12 residues. V was shortened by 2 bases and J by 8 bases, with 7 bases between the two germline ends. CDR1 and CDR2 from the germline V gene are SGHDT and YYEEEE. The variable domain in full, completed from reference TRBV5-6 and TRBJ1-4, reads DAGVTQSPTHLIKTRGQQVTLRCSPKSGHDTVSWYQQALGQGPQFIFQYYEEEERQRGNFPDRFSGHQFPNYSSELNVNALLLGDSALYLCASSFYAEKLFFGSGTQLSVL.

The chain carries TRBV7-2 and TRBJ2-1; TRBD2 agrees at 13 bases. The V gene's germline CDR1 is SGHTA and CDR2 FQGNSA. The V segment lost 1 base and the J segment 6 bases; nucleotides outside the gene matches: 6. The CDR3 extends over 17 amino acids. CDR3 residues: CASSLGGLAGRGNEQFF. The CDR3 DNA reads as TGTGCCAGCAGCTTAGGGGGACTAGCGGGACGAGGCAATGAGCAGTTCTTC. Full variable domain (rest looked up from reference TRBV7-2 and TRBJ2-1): GAGVSQSPSNKVTEKGKDVELRCDPISGHTALYWYRQSLGQGLEFLIYFQGNSAPDKSGLPSDRFSAERTGGSVSTLTIQRTQQEDSAVYLCASSLGGLAGRGNEQFFGPGTRLTVL.

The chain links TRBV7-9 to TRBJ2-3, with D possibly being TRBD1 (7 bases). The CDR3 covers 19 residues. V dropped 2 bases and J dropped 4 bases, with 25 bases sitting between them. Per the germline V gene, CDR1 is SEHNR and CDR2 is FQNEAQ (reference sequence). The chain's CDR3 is CASSLRPGQRWRGPDTQYF. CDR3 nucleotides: TGTGCCAGCAGCTTACGTCCAGGCCAAAGGTGGAGGGGGCCAGATACGCAGTATTTT.

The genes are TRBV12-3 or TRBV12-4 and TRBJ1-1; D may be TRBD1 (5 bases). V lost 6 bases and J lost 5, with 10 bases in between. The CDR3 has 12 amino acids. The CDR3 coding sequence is TGTGCCAGCAGGGCGCAGGGTACTGAAGCTTTCTTT. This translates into CASRAQGTEAFF.

For the CDR3, the DNA is TGTGCCAGCAGCCAAGAGCGGGGCTCCTACGAGCAGTACTTC. It encodes CASSQERGSYEQYF. This chain uses TRBV3-1 (or the pseudogene TRBV3-2) with TRBJ2-7, with a weak D call TRBD2 (6 bases). The germline V gene encodes CDR1 LGHDT and CDR2 YNNKEL (reference sequence). V shed 0 bases and J shed 0 bases, with 6 bases lying between them. The CDR3 sequence is 14 residues long.

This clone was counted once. CDR3 in amino acids: CSVLGVAKNIQYF. CDR3 bases: TGCAGCGTATTAGGAGTAGCCAAAAACATTCAGTACTTC. The chain joins TRBV29-1 to TRBJ2-4, with no clear D. Germline CDR1 reads SQVTM; CDR2 reads ANQGSEA. The CDR3 consists of 13 residues. Between the trimmed V and J ends, which lost 6 bases and 0 bases, there was a span of 9 bases.

The CDR3 region is CASSPPGQTNYGYTF. The CDR3 DNA is TGTGCCAGCAGCCCTCCTGGACAGACTAACTATGGCTACACCTTC. The V and J genes are TRBV7-2 and TRBJ1-2, with D possibly being TRBD1 (6 bases). Germline CDR1 reads SGHTA; CDR2 reads FQGNSA. The ends were cut back, 5 bases at V and 0 bases at J, with 13 bases in the middle. The CDR3 has 15 amino acids.

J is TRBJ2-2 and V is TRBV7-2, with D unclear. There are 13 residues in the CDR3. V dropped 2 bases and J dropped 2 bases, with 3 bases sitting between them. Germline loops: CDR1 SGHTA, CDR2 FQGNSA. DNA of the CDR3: TGTGCCAGCAGCTTATTTAACACCGGGGAGCTGTTTTTT. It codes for CASSLFNTGELFF.

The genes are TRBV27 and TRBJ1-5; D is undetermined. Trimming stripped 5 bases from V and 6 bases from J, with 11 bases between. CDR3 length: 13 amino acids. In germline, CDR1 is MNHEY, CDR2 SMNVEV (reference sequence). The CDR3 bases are TGTGCCAGCAGTCTGGCACGGGGTCAGCCCCAGCATTTT. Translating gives CASSLARGQPQHF.

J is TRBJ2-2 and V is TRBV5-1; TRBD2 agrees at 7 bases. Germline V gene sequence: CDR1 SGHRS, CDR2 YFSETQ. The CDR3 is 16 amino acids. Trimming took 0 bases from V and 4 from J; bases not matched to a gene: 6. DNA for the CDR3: TGCGCCAGCAGCTTGGGTCGAGCGGGAATCACCGGGGAGCTGTTTTTT. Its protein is CASSLGRAGITGELFF.

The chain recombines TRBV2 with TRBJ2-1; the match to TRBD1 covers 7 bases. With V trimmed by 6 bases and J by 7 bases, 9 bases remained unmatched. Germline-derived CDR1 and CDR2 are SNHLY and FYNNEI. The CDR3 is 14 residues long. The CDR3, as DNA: TGTGCCAGCAGGACGCGCCAGGGGGATAATGAGCAGTTCTTC. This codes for CASRTRQGDNEQFF.

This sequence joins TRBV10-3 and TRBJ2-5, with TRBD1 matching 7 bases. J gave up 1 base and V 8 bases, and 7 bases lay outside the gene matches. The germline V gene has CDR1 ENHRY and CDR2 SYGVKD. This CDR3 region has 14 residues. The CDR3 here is CAIGTEGGQETQYF. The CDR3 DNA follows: TGTGCCATCGGGACAGAAGGAGGCCAAGAGACCCAGTACTTC.

In DNA, the CDR3 is TGTGCCAGCAGCCCGACGGGACAGGGGGCGTCAGGCAATCAGCCCCAGCATTTT. Translation gives CASSPTGQGASGNQPQHF. The V and J genes are TRBV4-2 and TRBJ1-5, with TRBD1 identical over 12 bases. The germline V gene encodes CDR1 LGHNA and CDR2 YNFKEQ. There are 18 residues in the CDR3. J gave up 2 bases and V 4 bases, and 9 bases lay outside the gene matches.

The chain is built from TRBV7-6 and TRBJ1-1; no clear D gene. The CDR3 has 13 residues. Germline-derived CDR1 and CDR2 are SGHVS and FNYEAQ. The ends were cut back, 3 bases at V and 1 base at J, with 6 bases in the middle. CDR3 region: CASSFTANTEAFF. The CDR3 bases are TGTGCCAGCAGCTTTACAGCGAACACTGAAGCTTTCTTT.

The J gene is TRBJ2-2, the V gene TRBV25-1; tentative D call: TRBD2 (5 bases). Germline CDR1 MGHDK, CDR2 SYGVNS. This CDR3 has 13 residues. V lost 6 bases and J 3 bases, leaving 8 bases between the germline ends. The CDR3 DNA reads TGTGCCAGCAGGCGGACTTACACCGGGGAGCTGTTTTTT. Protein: CASRRTYTGELFF.

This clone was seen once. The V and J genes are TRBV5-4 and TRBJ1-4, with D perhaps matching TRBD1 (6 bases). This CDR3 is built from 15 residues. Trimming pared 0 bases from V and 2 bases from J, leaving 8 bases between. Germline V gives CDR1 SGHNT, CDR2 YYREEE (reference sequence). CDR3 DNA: TGTGCCAGCAGCTTGGTGAGGGGGACTAATGAAAAACTGTTTTTT. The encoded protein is CASSLVRGTNEKLFF.

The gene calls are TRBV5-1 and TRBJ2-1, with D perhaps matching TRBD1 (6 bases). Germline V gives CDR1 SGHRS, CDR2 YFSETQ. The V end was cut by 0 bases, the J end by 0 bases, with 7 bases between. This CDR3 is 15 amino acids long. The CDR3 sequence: CASSLEGGSYNEQFF. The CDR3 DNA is TGCGCCAGCAGCTTGGAAGGGGGCTCCTACAATGAGCAGTTCTTC.

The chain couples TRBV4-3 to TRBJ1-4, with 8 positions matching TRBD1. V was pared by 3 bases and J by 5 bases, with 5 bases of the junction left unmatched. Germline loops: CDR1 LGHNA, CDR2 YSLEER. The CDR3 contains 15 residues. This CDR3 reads CASSHSGTGNEKLFF. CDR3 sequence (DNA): TGCGCCAGCAGCCACTCCGGGACAGGAAATGAAAAACTGTTTTTT.

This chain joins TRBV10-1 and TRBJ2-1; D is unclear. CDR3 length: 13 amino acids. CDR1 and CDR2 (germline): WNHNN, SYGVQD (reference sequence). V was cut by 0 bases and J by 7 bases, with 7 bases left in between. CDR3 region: CASSESGQNEQFF. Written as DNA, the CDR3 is TGCGCCAGCAGTGAGTCTGGGCAGAATGAGCAGTTCTTC.

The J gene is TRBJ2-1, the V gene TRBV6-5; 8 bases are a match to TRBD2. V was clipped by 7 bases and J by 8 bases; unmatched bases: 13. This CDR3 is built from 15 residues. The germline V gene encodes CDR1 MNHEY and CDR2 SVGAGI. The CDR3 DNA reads TGTGCCAGCAACACCATAGCGGGGCCTATCCATGAGCAGTTCTTC. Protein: CASNTIAGPIHEQFF.